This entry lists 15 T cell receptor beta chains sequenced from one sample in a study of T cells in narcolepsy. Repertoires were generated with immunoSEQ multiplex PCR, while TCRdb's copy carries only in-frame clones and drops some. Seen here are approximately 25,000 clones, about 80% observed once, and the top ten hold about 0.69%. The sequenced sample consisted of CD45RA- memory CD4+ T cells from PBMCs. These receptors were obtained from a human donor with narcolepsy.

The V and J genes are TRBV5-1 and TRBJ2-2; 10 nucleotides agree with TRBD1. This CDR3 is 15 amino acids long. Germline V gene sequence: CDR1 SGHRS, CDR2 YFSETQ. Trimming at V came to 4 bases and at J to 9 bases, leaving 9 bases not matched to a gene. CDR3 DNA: TGCGCCAGCAGCCCGGGACAGGGGCAACACCGGGAGCTGTTTTTT. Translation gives CASSPGQGQHRELFF.

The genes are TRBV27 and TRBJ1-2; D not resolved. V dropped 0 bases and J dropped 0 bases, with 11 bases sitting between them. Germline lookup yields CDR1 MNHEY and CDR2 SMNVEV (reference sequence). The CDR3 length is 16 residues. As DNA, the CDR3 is TGTGCCAGCAGTTTATCTGAAGGCAGAGCTAACTATGGCTACACCTTC. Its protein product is CASSLSEGRANYGYTF.

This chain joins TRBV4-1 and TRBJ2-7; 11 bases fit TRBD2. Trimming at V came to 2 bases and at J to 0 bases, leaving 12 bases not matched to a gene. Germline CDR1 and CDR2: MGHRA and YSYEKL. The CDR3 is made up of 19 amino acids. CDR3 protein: CASSQTSGLAVPSSYEQYF. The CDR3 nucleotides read TGCGCCAGCAGCCAAACCTCGGGACTAGCGGTCCCGAGCTCCTACGAGCAGTACTTC.

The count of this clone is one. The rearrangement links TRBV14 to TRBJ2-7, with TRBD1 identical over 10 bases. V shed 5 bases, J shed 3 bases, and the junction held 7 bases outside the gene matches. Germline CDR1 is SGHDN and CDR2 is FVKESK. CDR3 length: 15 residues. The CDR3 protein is CASSSWDRGNYEQYF. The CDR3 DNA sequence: TGTGCCAGCAGCTCCTGGGACAGGGGCAACTACGAGCAGTACTTC.

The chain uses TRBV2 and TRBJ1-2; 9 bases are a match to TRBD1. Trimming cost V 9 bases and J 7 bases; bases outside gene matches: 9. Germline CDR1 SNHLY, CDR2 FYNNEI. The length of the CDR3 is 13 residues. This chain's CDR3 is CASRTGDLAGYTF. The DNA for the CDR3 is TGTGCCAGTAGGACAGGGGATCTCGCTGGCTACACCTTC.

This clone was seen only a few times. The CDR3 DNA sequence: TGTGCCAGCAGTGAAAGAGAGGGGAATTCACCCCTCCACTTT. This sequence encodes CASSEREGNSPLHF. The chain carries TRBV2 and TRBJ1-6; D is perhaps TRBD1 (5 bases). Trimming removed 2 bases from V and 7 bases from J, with 9 bases in between. Per the germline V gene, CDR1 is SNHLY and CDR2 is FYNNEI. This CDR3 has 14 amino acids.

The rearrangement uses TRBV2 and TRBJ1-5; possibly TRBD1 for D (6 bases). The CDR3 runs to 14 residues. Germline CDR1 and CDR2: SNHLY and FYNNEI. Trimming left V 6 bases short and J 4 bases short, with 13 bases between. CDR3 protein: CASSRDKANQPQHF. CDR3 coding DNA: TGTGCCAGCAGCCGGGACAAAGCTAATCAGCCCCAGCATTTT.

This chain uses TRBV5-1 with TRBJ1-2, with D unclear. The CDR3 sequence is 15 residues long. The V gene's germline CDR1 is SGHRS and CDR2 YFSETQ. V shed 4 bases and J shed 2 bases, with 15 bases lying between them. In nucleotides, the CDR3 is TGCGCCAGCAGCATGGGAGTACCGGGAAACTATGGCTACACCTTC. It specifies CASSMGVPGNYGYTF.

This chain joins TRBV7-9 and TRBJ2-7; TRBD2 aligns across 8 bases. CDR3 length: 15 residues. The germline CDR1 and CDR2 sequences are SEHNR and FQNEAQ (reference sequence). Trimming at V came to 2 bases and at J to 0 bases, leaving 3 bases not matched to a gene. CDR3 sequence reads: CASSLREGFSYEQYF. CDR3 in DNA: TGTGCCAGCAGCTTACGGGAGGGGTTCTCCTACGAGCAGTACTTC.

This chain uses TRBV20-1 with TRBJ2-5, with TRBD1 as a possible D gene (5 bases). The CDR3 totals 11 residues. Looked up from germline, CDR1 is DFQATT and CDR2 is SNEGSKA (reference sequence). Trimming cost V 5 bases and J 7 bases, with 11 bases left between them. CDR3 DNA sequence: TGCAGTGCTCCTTCTCAGGGGACCCAGTACTTC. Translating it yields CSAPSQGTQYF.

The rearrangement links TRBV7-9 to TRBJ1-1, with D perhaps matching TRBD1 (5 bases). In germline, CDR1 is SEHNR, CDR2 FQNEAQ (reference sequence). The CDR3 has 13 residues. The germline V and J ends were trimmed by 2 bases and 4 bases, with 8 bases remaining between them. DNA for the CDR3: TGTGCCAGCAGCTTAAGTGGGGGCACTGAAGCTTTCTTT. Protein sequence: CASSLSGGTEAFF.

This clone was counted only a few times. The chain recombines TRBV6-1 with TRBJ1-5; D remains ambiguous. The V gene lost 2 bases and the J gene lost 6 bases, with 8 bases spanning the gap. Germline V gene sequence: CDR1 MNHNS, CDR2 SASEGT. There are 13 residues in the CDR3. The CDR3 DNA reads TGTGCCAGCAGTGAAAGGGAGCGTCAGCCCCAGCATTTT. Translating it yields CASSERERQPQHF.

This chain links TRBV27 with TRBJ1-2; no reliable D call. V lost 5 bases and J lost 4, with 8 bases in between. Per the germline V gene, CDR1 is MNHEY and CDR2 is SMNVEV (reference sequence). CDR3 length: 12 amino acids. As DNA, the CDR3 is TGTGCCAGCAGTCCCTCCGGCTATGGCTACACCTTC. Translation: CASSPSGYGYTF.

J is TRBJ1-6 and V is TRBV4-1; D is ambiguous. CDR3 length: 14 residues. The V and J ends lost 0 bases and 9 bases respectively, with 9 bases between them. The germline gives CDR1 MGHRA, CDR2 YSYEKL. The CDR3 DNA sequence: TGCGCCAGCAGCCAAGACCGACTCGGTTCACCCCTCCACTTT. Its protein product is CASSQDRLGSPLHF.

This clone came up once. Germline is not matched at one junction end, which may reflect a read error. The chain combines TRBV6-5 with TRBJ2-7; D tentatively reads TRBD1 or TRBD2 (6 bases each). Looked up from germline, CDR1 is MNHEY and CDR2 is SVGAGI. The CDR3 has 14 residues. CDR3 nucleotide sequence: TGTGCCAGCATTTACAGGGAGGTTGGCTACGAGCAGTACTTC. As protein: CASIYREVGYEQYF.